Listed below are T cell receptor beta chains from one sample, sequenced in a study of OX40 agonist ivuxolimab in advanced cancers. Sequencing used immunoSEQ multiplex PCR; TCRdb keeps in-frame clones, though not all of them. The top ten clones hold 0.65% to 0.8% of a sample with about 77,000 clones, about 85% of them seen once. The source was CD4+ or CD8+ T cells sorted from blood, collected in a trial of the OX40 agonist ivuxolimab. Receptors originate from an adult with an advanced solid tumor such as melanoma, head and neck, liver or kidney cancer. Both conserved end residues are part of each CDR3. D genes are given only for firm matches. Size values are once, few and many counts, or a class for expanded clones, and some rows have none.

d_gene	abundance	j_gene	len	v_gene	CDR3nt	CDR3aa
.	.	TRBJ2-1	15	TRBV7-2	TGTGCCAGCAGCTTAAACGGGGGCTCTTACAATGAGCAGTTCTTC	CASSLNGGSYNEQFF
.	.	TRBJ1-5	15	TRBV5-8	TGTGCCAGCAGCTTGGATGGGTGGGCGAATCAGCCCCAGCATTTT	CASSLDGWANQPQHF
TRBD1	.	TRBJ2-1	14	TRBV6-5	TGTGCCAGCAGTTTCAGACAGGGCCCCAATGAGCAGTTCTTC	CASSFRQGPNEQFF
.	.	TRBJ1-3	15	TRBV7-2	TGTGCCAGTCACTTTTCTCCCGACCCTGGAAACACCATATATTTT	CASHFSPDPGNTIYF
TRBD1	.	TRBJ2-2	15	TRBV2	TGTGCCAGCAAAGGGACAGGGGTTTCTTCCGGGGAGCTGTTTTTT	CASKGTGVSSGELFF
.	.	TRBJ2-2	13	TRBV11-2	TGTGCCAGCATCGAAGGGGGGGCCGGGGAGCTGTTTTTT	CASIEGGAGELFF
.	.	TRBJ1-1	15	TRBV11-2	TGTGCCAGCAGCTTAGGGGGGGCGCTGAGGACTGAAGCTTTCTTT	CASSLGGALRTEAFF
.	.	TRBJ1-1	15	TRBV11-2	TGTGCCAGCAGCTTACGTCTGGGAGGGAACACTGAAGCTTTCTTT	CASSLRLGGNTEAFF
.	.	TRBJ2-3	14	TRBV5-5	TGTGCCAGCAGCTCGGGTGCCGGCACAGATACGCAGTATTTT	CASSSGAGTDTQYF
TRBD1	.	TRBJ2-5	16	TRBV2	TGTGCCAGCAGTGGTCAAGGACAGGGCCCCAGGGAGACCCAGTACTTC	CASSGQGQGPRETQYF
.	once	TRBJ1-5	15	TRBV5-8	TGTGCCAGCAGCCCGAGGACTTTGGGCAATCAGCCCCAGCATTTT	CASSPRTLGNQPQHF
.	.	TRBJ2-3	18	TRBV11-2	TGTGCCAGCAGCTTAGATCCCCCAGGGGGGGTGGGCACAGATACGCAGTATTTT	CASSLDPPGGVGTDTQYF
.	once	TRBJ1-6	13	TRBV7-2	TGTGCCAGCAGCACGGACAGCCTTTCACCCCTCCACTTT	CASSTDSLSPLHF
.	once	TRBJ1-1	15	TRBV19	TGTGCCAGTAGTGTCAGGCCGCGGATGGACACTGAAGCTTTCTTT	CASSVRPRMDTEAFF
TRBD1	few	TRBJ2-7	16	TRBV14	TGTGCCAGCAGCCAAGTTGACAGGGTAGGGCTGGACGAGCAGTACTTC	CASSQVDRVGLDEQYF
TRBD1	.	TRBJ2-5	16	TRBV10-3	TGTGCCATCAGCTCACACAGCGGACAGGGCCAAGAGACCCAGTACTTC	CAISSHSGQGQETQYF
.	.	TRBJ1-2	9	TRBV5-8	TGTGCCAGCAGCGCGGTGTTCACCTTC	CASSAVFTF
.	.	TRBJ2-5	13	TRBV7-2	TGTGCCAGCAGCTTAGGCGGCCAAGAGACCCAGTACTTC	CASSLGGQETQYF
TRBD2	.	TRBJ2-1	13	TRBV5-1	TGCGCCAGCAGCGTGCAGACTAGCGGCGAGCAGTTCTTC	CASSVQTSGEQFF
.	.	TRBJ2-1	18	TRBV10-2	TGCGCCAGCAGTGAGTTTGTAGGCCGTGGAAGCTCCTACAATGAGCAGTTCTTC	CASSEFVGRGSSYNEQFF
.	.	TRBJ2-3	17	TRBV9	TGTGCCAGCAGCGAAGCAGGGACGACCGGTGGCACAGATACGCAGTATTTT	CASSEAGTTGGTDTQYF
TRBD1	.	TRBJ1-2	13	TRBV10-3	TGTGCCATCCATGGACAGGGTGGTTTAGGCTACACCTTC	CAIHGQGGLGYTF
.	.	TRBJ1-4	14	TRBV5-4	TGTGCCAGCAGCATCCAGGGCCGGAATGAAAAACTGTTTTTT	CASSIQGRNEKLFF
.	.	TRBJ2-2	16	TRBV6-4	TGTGCCAGCAGTGACTCAGGCCTAGCGACACCCGGGGAGCTGTTTTTT	CASSDSGLATPGELFF
.	.	TRBJ1-1	14	TRBV27	TGTGCCAGCAGTTTAGGGCAGATGAACACTGAAGCTTTCTTT	CASSLGQMNTEAFF
.	.	TRBJ1-1	13	TRBV10-3	TGTGCCATCAGCCCAGGGGTAACCGCTGAAGCTTTCTTT	CAISPGVTAEAFF
.	.	TRBJ2-1	12	TRBV10-3	TGTGCCATCAGCGACGTACAGGGTGAGCAGTTCTTC	CAISDVQGEQFF